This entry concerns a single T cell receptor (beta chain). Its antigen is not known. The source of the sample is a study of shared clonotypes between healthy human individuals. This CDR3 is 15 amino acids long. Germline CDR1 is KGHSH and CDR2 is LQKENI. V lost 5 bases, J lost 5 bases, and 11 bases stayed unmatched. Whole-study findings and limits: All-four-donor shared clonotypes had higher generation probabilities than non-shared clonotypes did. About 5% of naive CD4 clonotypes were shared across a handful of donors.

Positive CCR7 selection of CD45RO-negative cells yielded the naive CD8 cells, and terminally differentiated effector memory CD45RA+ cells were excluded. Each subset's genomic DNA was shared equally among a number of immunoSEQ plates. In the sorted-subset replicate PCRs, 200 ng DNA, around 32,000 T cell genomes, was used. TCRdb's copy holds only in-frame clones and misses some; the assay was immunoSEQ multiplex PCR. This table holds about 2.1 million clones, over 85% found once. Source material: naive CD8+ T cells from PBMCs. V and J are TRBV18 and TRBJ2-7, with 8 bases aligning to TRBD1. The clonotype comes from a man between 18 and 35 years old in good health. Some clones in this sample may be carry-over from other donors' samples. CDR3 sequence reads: CASSGDDRGGNEQYF. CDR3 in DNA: TGTGCCAGCTCAGGCGACGACAGGGGAGGAAACGAGCAGTACTTC.